The 20 T cell receptor beta chains below all came from one sample that was sequenced in a study of long-term antiretroviral therapy in people with HIV. They ran version v3.0 of the immunoSEQ assay at survey level. Method: immunoSEQ multiplex PCR; TCRdb's copy keeps in-frame clones and lacks some. The sample has almost 35,000 clones; 85% are singletons. This sample comprised unsorted PBMCs, obtained roughly 2.8 years before starting antiretroviral therapy. These receptors were obtained from a woman under 40 with HIV.

The V gene is TRBV29-1, the J gene TRBJ2-7; 7 nucleotides match TRBD1. This CDR3 contains 14 residues. V was clipped by 4 bases and J by 3 bases; unmatched bases: 9. CDR1 and CDR2 (germline): SQVTM, ANQGSEA. The DNA of the CDR3 is TGCAGCGTTGTGATCCGGGACAGCCGCTACGAGCAGTACTTC. Encoded protein: CSVVIRDSRYEQYF.

This clone was counted a single time. The J gene is TRBJ1-2, the V gene TRBV9; 9 bases line up with TRBD1. This CDR3 is built from 13 residues. V dropped 6 bases and J dropped 4; count of bases not matched to a gene: 4. Germline V gene data show CDR1 as SGDLS and CDR2 as YYNGEE. For the CDR3, the DNA is TGTGCCAGCAAAGACAGGGGGAGCTATGGCTACACCTTC. Protein: CASKDRGSYGYTF.

This clone was counted a few times. The chain combines TRBV5-5 with TRBJ1-6, with D unresolved. Germline loops: CDR1 SGHKS, CDR2 YYEKEE (reference sequence). Between the trimmed V and J ends, which lost 3 bases and 5 bases, there was a span of 12 bases. The CDR3 spans 15 residues. CDR3 in amino acids: CASSSKGSDNSPLHF. The CDR3 DNA sequence: TGTGCCAGCAGCTCTAAGGGTTCTGATAATTCACCCCTCCACTTT.

The V and J genes are TRBV5-5 and TRBJ2-5, with D perhaps TRBD2 (6 bases). The CDR3 is 15 residues long. V dropped 4 bases and J dropped 1 base, with 14 bases sitting between them. Germline CDR1 reads SGHKS; CDR2 reads YYEKEE (reference sequence). This CDR3 is CASSLEGWGQETQYF. The CDR3 nucleotides read TGTGCCAGCAGCCTGGAGGGTTGGGGCCAAGAGACCCAGTACTTC.

The rearrangement links TRBV14 to TRBJ2-3; D ambiguous. V was trimmed by 0 bases and J by 4 bases, leaving 8 bases between them. This CDR3 is built from 14 residues. Germline loops: CDR1 SGHDN, CDR2 FVKESK. CDR3 DNA sequence: TGTGCCAGCAGCCAAGAGCCAGGTTCAGATACGCAGTATTTT. Translated: CASSQEPGSDTQYF.

The chain uses TRBV5-1 and TRBJ1-6; 11 bases are a match to TRBD1. The V gene end was trimmed by 4 bases and the J gene end by 10 bases; junction bases not matched to a gene: 4. Germline CDR1 SGHRS, CDR2 YFSETQ. The CDR3 runs to 14 residues. CDR3 residues: CASSGDRGKSPLHF. DNA of the CDR3: TGCGCCAGCAGCGGGGACAGGGGGAAATCACCCCTCCACTTT.

The rearrangement links TRBV7-9 to TRBJ1-1; 7 nucleotides line up with TRBD1. The germline V gene has CDR1 SEHNR and CDR2 FQNEAQ (reference sequence). The CDR3 is 13 amino acids. J gave up 6 bases and V 5 bases, and 6 bases lay outside the gene matches. The chain's CDR3 is CASSGGTVAEAFF. The CDR3 DNA reads as TGTGCCAGCAGCGGAGGGACAGTGGCTGAAGCTTTCTTT.

The chain employs TRBV10-1 and TRBJ2-3, with 8 bases aligning to TRBD2. V was clipped by 0 bases and J by 3 bases; unmatched bases: 8. Germline CDR1 reads WNHNN; CDR2 reads SYGVQD (reference sequence). This CDR3 has 17 amino acids. CDR3 residues: CASSESTPGGRTDTQYF. The CDR3 nucleotides are TGCGCCAGCAGTGAGTCGACTCCGGGGGGGCGGACAGATACGCAGTATTTT.

This rearrangement joins TRBV5-6 to TRBJ1-1; a weak D match, TRBD1 (5 bases). The V gene's germline CDR1 is SGHDT and CDR2 YYEEEE. This CDR3 is built from 11 residues. V shed 2 bases and J shed 8 bases, with 7 bases lying between them. The CDR3 DNA reads TGTGCCAGCAGCTTACGGACAGAAGCTTTCTTT. It specifies CASSLRTEAFF.

The V call is TRBV6-5, the J call TRBJ1-1; D is unresolved. The CDR3 spans 14 residues. V was trimmed by 1 base and J by 0 bases, leaving 6 bases between them. Germline V lookup: CDR1 MNHEY, CDR2 SVGAGI. CDR3 coding DNA: TGTGCCAGCAGTTACTATAAATTGAACACTGAAGCTTTCTTT. It yields the protein CASSYYKLNTEAFF.

This chain links TRBV6-1 with TRBJ2-3; D is undetermined. CDR1 MNHNS and CDR2 SASEGT come from the germline V gene. The V and J ends lost 2 bases and 2 bases respectively, with 11 bases between them. The CDR3 spans 15 residues. For the CDR3, the DNA is TGTGCCAGCAGTGAAATAGCCTGGGCCACAGATACGCAGTATTTT. It yields the protein CASSEIAWATDTQYF.

The chain combines TRBV9 with TRBJ1-1; no firm D call. The CDR3 runs 13 residues. V shed 2 bases and J shed 0 bases, with 5 bases lying between them. Germline CDR1 and CDR2: SGDLS and YYNGEE. CDR3 sequence (DNA): TGTGCCAGCAGCGTCCGGATGAACACTGAAGCTTTCTTT. Amino acid sequence: CASSVRMNTEAFF.

The J gene is TRBJ1-2, the V gene TRBV4-1, with 7 bases identical to TRBD1. Trimming removed 0 bases from V and 1 base from J; junction bases left unmatched: 14. From germline, CDR1 is MGHRA and CDR2 YSYEKL. The CDR3 sequence is 19 residues long. The CDR3, as DNA: TGCGCCAGCAGCCAAGATGCGGGACAGTCTAACCCCGTTAACTATGGCTACACCTTC. Its translation is CASSQDAGQSNPVNYGYTF.

In this sample, this clone turned up a few times. The rearrangement uses TRBV2 and TRBJ1-3; no clear D gene. V shed 4 bases and J shed 2 bases, with 12 bases lying between them. CDR1 SNHLY and CDR2 FYNNEI come from the germline V gene. The CDR3 loop spans 15 amino acids. The CDR3 sequence: CASSAWDETGNTIYF. DNA for the CDR3: TGTGCCAGCAGTGCTTGGGATGAAACTGGAAACACCATATATTTT.

The J gene is TRBJ2-6, the V gene TRBV5-5; D unclear. V lost 2 bases, J lost 1 base, and 4 bases lay in between. CDR3 length equals 14 residues. CDR1 is SGHKS, CDR2 YYEKEE, per germline (reference sequence). The CDR3, as DNA: TGTGCCAGCAGCTTATTGTCTGGGGCCAACGTCCTGACTTTC. Translated: CASSLLSGANVLTF.

The chain links TRBV5-1 to TRBJ1-3; D is undetermined. The CDR3 runs to 15 residues. The germline CDR1 and CDR2 sequences are SGHRS and YFSETQ. Trimming removed 3 bases at V and 0 bases at J, with 10 bases between. The CDR3 nucleotides read TGCGCCAGCAGCTCCGACATGGACTCTGGAAACACCATATATTTT. Translated, it gives CASSSDMDSGNTIYF.

The genes are TRBV27 and TRBJ1-3, with D perhaps TRBD1 (6 bases). Looked up from germline, CDR1 is MNHEY and CDR2 is SMNVEV (reference sequence). V lost 3 bases and J 4 bases, leaving 10 bases between the germline ends. There are 14 residues in the CDR3. The DNA of the CDR3 is TGTGCCAGCAGTTTCAACAGGGACGGAAACACCATATATTTT. This gives the protein CASSFNRDGNTIYF.

This chain uses TRBV5-8 with TRBJ1-4; D is unresolved. From germline, CDR1 is SGHTS and CDR2 YDEGEE. This CDR3 region has 13 residues. The V gene lost 2 bases and the J gene lost 10 bases, with 12 bases spanning the gap. The CDR3 DNA reads TGTGCCAGCAGCTTACTTCAGTCTGGAAAACTGTTTTTT. It is translated as CASSLLQSGKLFF.

In this sample, this clone turned up once. V usage is TRBV7-6 and J usage is TRBJ1-5, with TRBD1 identical over 9 bases. CDR1 and CDR2 (germline): SGHVS, FNYEAQ. This CDR3 contains 16 residues. V lost 5 bases and J lost 0; bases outside the gene matches: 5. This CDR3 reads CASSMDRGYSNQPQHF. CDR3 bases: TGTGCCAGCAGCATGGACAGGGGTTATAGCAATCAGCCCCAGCATTTT.

The chain is built from TRBV11-2 and TRBJ2-1, with a possible D match to TRBD2 (6 bases). The germline CDR1 and CDR2 sequences are SGHAT and FQNNGV. The CDR3 has 15 amino acids. Trimming took off 5 bases at V and 7 bases at J, with 18 bases between the two ends. In DNA form, the CDR3 reads TGTGCCAGCAGCACCCGCAGTAGCGGCCCTAATGAGCAGTTCTTC. Translated, it gives CASSTRSSGPNEQFF. Full variable domain (rest looked up from reference TRBV11-2 and TRBJ2-1): EAGVAQSPRYKIIEKRQSVAFWCNPISGHATLYWYQQILGQGPKLLIQFQNNGVVDDSQLPKDRFSAERLKGVDSTLKIQPAKLEDSAVYLCASSTRSSGPNEQFFGPGTRLTVL.